The clone carrying this TCR beta chain was observed a few times. The antigen remains unidentified. These data come from a study of T cell repertoires in cytomegalovirus infection. Across the study: Indications of both CMV infection and matching HLA type were provided by public TCR beta signatures.

Broader study findings: Cumulative frequency (of public TCR beta family members) identified carriers of CMV plus the relevant HLA. Ex vivo responses were dominated by HLA-C-restricted CMV-specific TCR beta clonotypes.

Trimming removed 0 bases from V and 1 base from J, with 9 bases in between. The CDR3 is 16 amino acids. Germline values: CDR1 LGHNA, CDR2 YSLEER. One entry per CDR3 protein, called by TCRdb with MiXCR from the reads. The sample has under 300,000 distinct CDR3 sequences; about 15% are singletons. The sequenced sample was CD8+ T cells from PBMCs. The chain uses TRBV4-3 and TRBJ1-4; D is unclear. The TCR originated in a human donor in good health (CMV status not recorded). Some clones in this sample may be carry-over from other donors' samples. The CDR3 DNA is TGCGCCAGCAGCCAAGATTGGGGAATAACTAATGAAAAACTGTTTTTT. Protein product: CASSQDWGITNEKLFF.